The 23 T cell receptor beta chains below were found in one sample sequenced in a study of blood T cells in healthy people across ages. Primed by a sample-barcoded 5' primer and a J-beta primer mix, a second PCR proceeded for about 6 to 12 cycles. TCRdb reprocessed the 5' RACE reads via MiXCR and lists one record per CDR3 protein. Found here are about 1.1 million distinct CDR3 sequences, around two fifths of them singletons; the top ten hold around 12%. The sample was blood. Every receptor here comes from a man aged 18 to 29 in good health.

There are a few counts of this clonotype. The chain combines TRBV4-3 with TRBJ1-5; D unresolved. Germline CDR1 and CDR2: LGHNA and YSLEER. Between the trimmed V and J ends, which lost 0 bases and 1 base, there was a span of 7 bases. The CDR3 covers 15 residues. This chain's CDR3 is CASSQERYSNQPQHF. CDR3 coding DNA: TGCGCCAGCAGCCAAGAACGATACAGCAATCAGCCCCAGCATTTT.

V usage is TRBV9 and J usage is TRBJ2-4; the match to TRBD1 covers 8 bases. V dropped 3 bases and J dropped 6; count of bases not matched to a gene: 8. The CDR3 contains 15 residues. The germline CDR1 and CDR2 sequences are SGDLS and YYNGEE. The CDR3 DNA is TGTGCCAGCAGCGGGCAGGGGGCTGTGGTAAACATTCAGTACTTC. Protein sequence: CASSGQGAVVNIQYF.

This clonotype was picked up a small number of times. V usage is TRBV18 and J usage is TRBJ2-1; D perhaps matches TRBD1 (5 bases). Trimming stripped 3 bases from V and 6 bases from J, with 9 bases between. The CDR3 is 13 amino acids. Germline V gives CDR1 KGHSH, CDR2 LQKENI. CDR3: CASSPQQVNEQFF. CDR3 nucleotides: TGTGCCAGCTCACCCCAACAGGTCAATGAGCAGTTCTTC.

This chain connects TRBV20-1 to TRBJ1-5; D remains ambiguous. In germline, CDR1 is DFQATT, CDR2 SNEGSKA (reference sequence). The CDR3 has 12 residues. V was clipped by 6 bases and J by 4 bases, with 10 bases between them. CDR3 coding DNA: TGCAGTGCAAAGCTGGGAAATCAGCCCCAGCATTTT. Its protein is CSAKLGNQPQHF.

The CDR3 region is CASSSGQGGYTF. Here the CDR3 DNA reads TGTGCCAGCAGTTCGGGACAGGGTGGCTACACCTTC. V and J are TRBV12-3 or TRBV12-4 and TRBJ1-2, with 9 nucleotides matching TRBD1. This CDR3 contains 12 residues. V dropped 4 bases and J dropped 7; count of bases not matched to a gene: 1.

The chain carries TRBV27 and TRBJ2-7; 8 bases line up with TRBD1. The CDR3 consists of 14 residues. In germline, CDR1 is MNHEY, CDR2 SMNVEV (reference sequence). The V segment lost 5 bases and the J segment 3 bases; nucleotides outside the gene matches: 6. CDR3 nucleotide sequence: TGTGCCAGCAGTGACGGACAGGGCAACTACGAGCAGTACTTC. It yields the protein CASSDGQGNYEQYF.

The chain links TRBV27 to TRBJ1-6, with a weak D call TRBD1 (6 bases). V was pared by 0 bases and J by 7 bases, with 10 bases between. The germline CDR1 and CDR2 sequences are MNHEY and SMNVEV (reference sequence). This CDR3 contains 15 residues. CDR3 nucleotide sequence: TGTGCCAGCAGTTTATCAGGGGGACAAAATTCACCCCTCCACTTT. Residues: CASSLSGGQNSPLHF.

The V gene is TRBV10-3, the J gene TRBJ1-2, with 7 bases lining up with TRBD1. Germline lookup yields CDR1 ENHRY and CDR2 SYGVKD. J was trimmed by 4 bases and V by 4 bases; bases with no gene match: 12. The CDR3 is made up of 16 amino acids. Here the CDR3 reads CAISGRTGPSSYGYTF. The CDR3 DNA is TGTGCCATCAGTGGACGGACAGGACCCTCTTCCTATGGCTACACCTTC.

This clonotype appeared once. The chain joins TRBV2 to TRBJ2-7; D call uncertain. TRBJ2-1 explains the end of the DNA better; the J call may be wrong. The CDR3 is 14 amino acids. Germline lookup yields CDR1 SNHLY and CDR2 FYNNEI. The CDR3 DNA reads as TGTGCCAGCAGTGAAAGAGCAACCTCCTACGAGCAGTTCTTC. Translation gives CASSERATSYEQFF.

The chain uses TRBV4-1 and TRBJ1-4; D uncertain. CDR1 and CDR2 (germline): MGHRA, YSYEKL. This CDR3 has 15 residues. Trimming stripped 0 bases from V and 8 bases from J, with 13 bases between. The CDR3 protein is CASSQEKRAGEKLFF. CDR3 nucleotide sequence: TGCGCCAGCAGCCAAGAAAAAAGGGCAGGAGAAAAACTGTTTTTT.

The chain uses TRBV2 and TRBJ1-2; D not resolved. Germline V gives CDR1 SNHLY, CDR2 FYNNEI. This CDR3 region has 14 residues. The V gene lost 0 bases and the J gene lost 5 bases, with 10 bases spanning the gap. This chain's CDR3 is CASSEAGSLYGYTF. The CDR3 DNA reads TGTGCCAGCAGTGAAGCCGGGAGCTTATATGGCTACACCTTC. Using reference TRBV2 and TRBJ1-2 for the parts outside the CDR3, the full variable domain is EPEVTQTPSHQVTQMGQEVILRCVPISNHLYFYWYRQILGQKVEFLVSFYNNEISEKSEIFDDQFSVERPDGSNFTLKIRSTKLEDSAMYFCASSEAGSLYGYTFGSGTRLTVV.

The rearrangement links TRBV25-1 to TRBJ1-4; D not resolved. CDR1 MGHDK and CDR2 SYGVNS come from the germline V gene. The CDR3 runs to 14 residues. Trimming cost V 6 bases and J 6 bases, with 14 bases left between them. The CDR3 sequence is CASSLSVADEKLFF. CDR3 bases: TGTGCCAGCAGCTTGAGCGTAGCTGATGAAAAACTGTTTTTT.

The chain links TRBV6-5 to TRBJ2-7; D unclear. CDR3 size: 15 residues. Trimming removed 2 bases from V and 0 bases from J, with 11 bases in between. Germline V lookup: CDR1 MNHEY, CDR2 SVGAGI. This CDR3 is CASSYSQSASYEQYF. In nucleotides, the CDR3 is TGTGCCAGCAGTTACAGCCAGTCAGCCTCCTACGAGCAGTACTTC.

This clonotype was counted once. This clone may be a read error of a much larger clone one base away. V usage is TRBV6-5 and J usage is TRBJ2-3, with 10 bases aligning to TRBD2. Unmatched junction bases numbered 18, after V lost 4 bases and J lost 8 bases. CDR1 and CDR2 (germline): MNHEY, SVGAGI. The CDR3 is made up of 18 amino acids. CDR3 in DNA: TGTGCCAGCAGTTCCATCCAAAGCCTAGCGGGGGCCTCAGGTACGCAGTATTTT. This codes for CASSSIQSLAGASGTQYF.

This clonotype appeared a few times. This sequence joins TRBV10-3 and TRBJ2-1, with 9 nucleotides matching TRBD1. With V trimmed by 0 bases and J by 2 bases, 2 bases remained unmatched. CDR3 length: 16 residues. CDR1 is ENHRY, CDR2 SYGVKD, per germline. CDR3 sequence: CAISESGDRAYNEQFF. Here the CDR3 DNA reads TGTGCCATCAGTGAGTCAGGGGACAGGGCCTACAATGAGCAGTTCTTC.

The chain couples TRBV4-3 to TRBJ1-5; D unresolved. Germline CDR1 and CDR2: LGHNA and YSLEER. The germline V and J ends were trimmed by 0 bases and 6 bases, with 18 bases remaining between them. CDR3 length: 17 amino acids. The CDR3 coding sequence is TGCGCCAGCAGCCAAGACGCAACGGGAGAGGGCCGTCAGCCCCAGCATTTT. Translated, it gives CASSQDATGEGRQPQHF.

This clonotype turned up a few times. The J gene is TRBJ2-7, the V gene TRBV30; maybe TRBD1 (5 bases). The germline V gene encodes CDR1 GTSNPN and CDR2 SVGIG (reference sequence). This CDR3 spans 13 amino acids. Trimming took off 4 bases at V and 1 base at J, with 11 bases between the two ends. CDR3 sequence (DNA): TGTGCCTGGAATAGGGGCCTATCCTACGAGCAGTACTTC. It encodes CAWNRGLSYEQYF.

The chain joins TRBV29-1 to TRBJ1-3, with 8 bases fitting TRBD1. With V trimmed by 5 bases and J by 3 bases, 3 bases remained unmatched. The CDR3 loop spans 13 amino acids. Germline values: CDR1 SQVTM, CDR2 ANQGSEA. CDR3 sequence reads: CSVSGGYGNTIYF. The CDR3 DNA reads as TGCAGCGTTTCAGGGGGCTATGGAAACACCATATATTTT.

The table lists this clonotype with a few counts. The chain recombines TRBV20-1 with TRBJ1-2; D gene uncertain. CDR3 size: 15 residues. V was pared by 3 bases and J by 3 bases, with 17 bases between. Germline V CDR1 and CDR2: DFQATT, SNEGSKA (reference sequence). The CDR3 loop is CSASRRPDDDYGYTF. The CDR3, as DNA: TGCAGTGCTAGTCGGCGGCCGGATGATGACTATGGCTACACCTTC.

On this clonotype itself: At one boundary the junction diverges from the germline segment, which might be a read error. The J gene is TRBJ1-3, the V gene TRBV7-9, with 8 bases identical to TRBD1. CDR1 SEHNR and CDR2 FQNEAQ come from the germline V gene (reference sequence). There are 15 residues in the CDR3. CDR3 protein: CASSPSTGAGSTIYF. CDR3 in DNA: TGTGCCAGCAGCCCCTCGACAGGGGCTGGAAGCACCATATATTTT.

This clonotype was seen many times. This rearrangement joins TRBV10-3 to TRBJ2-1, with 7 nucleotides matching TRBD1. The CDR3 length is 15 residues. J gave up 2 bases and V 6 bases, and 7 bases lay outside the gene matches. The germline gives CDR1 ENHRY, CDR2 SYGVKD. The DNA of the CDR3 is TGTGCCATCAGGACCGGGACAGCGACCTACAATGAGCAGTTCTTC. Protein sequence: CAIRTGTATYNEQFF.

The gene calls are TRBV20-1 and TRBJ1-2; possible D gene TRBD1, 6 bases. Germline V gene lookup returns CDR1 DFQATT and CDR2 SNEGSKA (reference sequence). This CDR3 region has 14 residues. V lost 6 bases and J lost 4, with 18 bases in between. DNA for the CDR3: TGCAGTGCCCCGTGGGGGGCGCGGGGCTATGGCTACACCTTC. It encodes CSAPWGARGYGYTF.

The sample holds a few counts of this clonotype. The gene calls are TRBV4-3 and TRBJ2-3, with 10 bases identical to TRBD1. CDR3 length: 15 amino acids. With V trimmed by 4 bases and J by 4 bases, 5 bases remained unmatched. CDR1 and CDR2 (germline): LGHNA, YSLEER. This CDR3 reads CASSRRQGASDTQYF. The CDR3 nucleotides read TGCGCCAGCAGCCGGAGACAGGGGGCTTCAGATACGCAGTATTTT.